These T cell receptor beta chains were read from a single sample in a study of blood T cell repertoires in COVID-19. Assay used: immunoSEQ multiplex PCR; TCRdb lists only in-frame clones, some missing. Here the sample spans 110,000 to 150,000 clones, 84% being singletons. The source material was PBMCs or T cells enriched from blood (not recorded which). The receptor set was obtained from a woman aged 18-29 years who had been exposed to COVID-19. Both conserved end residues are trimmed from each CDR3. A D gene is named only where the DNA matches it firmly. The size entry is marked missing in some rows and otherwise reads once, few, many or a size class.

size,D,V,CDR3
once,NA,TRBV7-2,ASSLDGVSSYNEQF
NA,NA,TRBV10-3,AISEGSNYGYT
NA,NA,TRBV7-9,ASSPDTPYEQY
NA,NA,TRBV6-5,ASSYREPYNEQF
NA,NA,TRBV11-1,ASSSRGGKDYGYT
NA,NA,TRBV29-1,SVEFGVNTEAF
NA,TRBD2,TRBV4-1,ASSQDSRLAFSYEQY
NA,TRBD2,TRBV6-5,ASKEGLAGVYEQY
NA,NA,TRBV19,ASSSGVGIYGYT
NA,NA,TRBV19,AGGVFSQKGGYT
once,NA,TRBV10-3,AISGGGSGAGELF
NA,NA,TRBV7-9,ASSLPLSLNNEQF
NA,TRBD2,TRBV4-1,ASSQLGGGSYNEQF
NA,TRBD1,TRBV7-3,ASSYDRAQHEQY
NA,NA,TRBV28,ASSPTVGEYGYT
once,TRBD1,TRBV27,ASSLLQGAEEQF
few,TRBD2,TRBV5-1,ASSPLLAANYEQY
NA,NA,TRBV7-2,ASSQRGEANEKLF
few,NA,TRBV12-3/TRBV12-4,ASSPRPAAEAF
NA,NA,TRBV18,ASSPGQGSQSDQPQH
NA,TRBD2,TRBV5-5,ASSLSGRDLSSYEQY
NA,NA,TRBV14,ASSQEGGGGTSGNTIY
NA,TRBD1,TRBV28,ASSLFWTGDKETQY
NA,NA,TRBV7-3,ASSLAGVTEAF
NA,NA,TRBV28,ASSSHGGWGRMNTEAF
NA,NA,TRBV20-1,SARGPYEQY
NA,NA,TRBV7-6,ASSLGGVYEQY
once,TRBD1,TRBV6-5,ASSPGGSNYGYT
few,TRBD1,TRBV2,ASRVRQGTKNIQY
NA,NA,TRBV6-5,ASSVTGGGNQPQH
NA,TRBD1,TRBV9,ASSGGQGAQNEQF
once,NA,TRBV7-8,ASSPPPRAPQGEQF
NA,TRBD2,TRBV12-3/TRBV12-4,ASSGLGHNEQF
NA,NA,TRBV12-3/TRBV12-4,ASRDRPNEKLF
NA,NA,TRBV15,ATSSSYRLGEQF
NA,TRBD2,TRBV7-8,ASSLGAGGVYEQY
NA,TRBD2,TRBV5-8,ASSTGTSGSPADTQY
NA,TRBD1,TRBV4-2,ASSHDRGPNQPQH